Reported below is one TCR beta chain. Its antigen is unidentified. The data belong to a study of vaccination effects on CD4 cells after COVID-19. This table comes from immunoSEQ multiplex PCR, and its TCRdb copy is limited to in-frame clones, with some not included. The sample yields some 70,000 clones, about 80% seen once. Antigen-specific CD4+ T cell clonotypes were called by their expansion after viral peptide-pool culture in ViraFEST. Following an approximately ten-day culture, CD4+ T cells were purified. Each vaccine recipient was nucleocapsid antibody negative and had no prior SARS-CoV-2 infection. The material sequenced was CD4+ T cells from PBMCs cultured with SARS-CoV-2 spike peptides, taken before COVID-19 vaccination. The sequence came from a human donor who received a COVID-19 vaccine.

CDR3 sequence: CASSQDRQVRNTEAFF. As DNA, the CDR3 is TGCGCCAGCAGCCAAGACCGACAGGTACGGAACACTGAAGCTTTCTTT. This sequence joins TRBV4-1 and TRBJ1-1; perhaps TRBD1 as D (6 bases). The CDR3 extends over 16 amino acids. V lost 0 bases, J lost 1 base, and 12 bases lay in between. Germline CDR1 and CDR2: MGHRA and YSYEKL.